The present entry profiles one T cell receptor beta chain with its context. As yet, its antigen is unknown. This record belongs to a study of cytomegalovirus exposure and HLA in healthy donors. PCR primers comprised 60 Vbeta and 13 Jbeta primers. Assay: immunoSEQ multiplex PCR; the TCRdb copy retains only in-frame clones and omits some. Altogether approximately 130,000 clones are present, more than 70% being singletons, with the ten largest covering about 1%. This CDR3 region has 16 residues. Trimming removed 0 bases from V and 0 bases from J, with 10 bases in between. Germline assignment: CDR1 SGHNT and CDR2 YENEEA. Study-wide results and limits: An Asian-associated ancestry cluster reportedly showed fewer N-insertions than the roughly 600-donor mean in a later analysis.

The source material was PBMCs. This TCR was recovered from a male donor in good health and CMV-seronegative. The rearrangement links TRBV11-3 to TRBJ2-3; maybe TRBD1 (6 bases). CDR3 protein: CASSLDQTGSTDTQYF. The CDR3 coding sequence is TGTGCCAGCAGCTTAGATCAAACAGGGAGCACAGATACGCAGTATTTT.